This entry lists 26 T cell receptor beta chains sequenced from one sample in a study of blood T cell repertoires in COVID-19. Some clones are missing from TCRdb's copy, which holds only in-frame ones; the method was immunoSEQ multiplex PCR. This table has 300,000 to 450,000 clones, about 88% appearing once. Specimen: peripheral blood. The receptor set was obtained from a human donor in a cohort sampled during active COVID-19.

This chain uses TRBV19 with TRBJ1-5; no firm D call. With 5 bases removed from V and 1 base from J, the gap between germline ends came to 12 bases. Germline V gene sequence: CDR1 LNHDA, CDR2 SQIVND (reference sequence). The CDR3 consists of 15 residues. The CDR3 DNA follows: TGTGCCAGTAGTCCAACGGTATGGAGCAATCAGCCCCAGCATTTT. Translation: CASSPTVWSNQPQHF.

This clone showed up just a few times. This chain links TRBV2 with TRBJ1-2; TRBD1 might be the D (6 bases). The CDR3 spans 14 residues. Germline V gene lookup returns CDR1 SNHLY and CDR2 FYNNEI. The germline V and J ends were trimmed by 6 bases and 6 bases, with 17 bases remaining between them. Here the CDR3 DNA reads TGTGCCAGCAGCTCTCGGACAGTTGCCGATGGCTACACCTTC. Translating gives CASSSRTVADGYTF.

The chain links TRBV30 to TRBJ1-4; D is uncertain. The CDR3 extends over 14 amino acids. The V gene's germline CDR1 is GTSNPN and CDR2 SVGIG (reference sequence). Trimming left V 3 bases short and J 0 bases short, with 8 bases between. This chain's CDR3 is CAWRADATNEKLFF. The CDR3 DNA reads as TGTGCCTGGAGGGCAGATGCAACTAATGAAAAACTGTTTTTT.

This clone was recorded only once. The chain combines TRBV5-1 with TRBJ2-7; D perhaps matches TRBD1 (6 bases). Germline CDR1 SGHRS, CDR2 YFSETQ. Trimming removed 0 bases from V and 0 bases from J, with 16 bases in between. The CDR3 runs to 17 residues. CDR3 sequence reads: CASSLVLSGASSYEQYF. CDR3 coding DNA: TGCGCCAGCAGCTTGGTTCTTTCAGGGGCGAGCTCCTACGAGCAGTACTTC.

The gene calls are TRBV4-2 and TRBJ2-5, with a possible D match to TRBD2 (5 bases). CDR3 length: 16 amino acids. CDR1 and CDR2 (germline): LGHNA, YNFKEQ. The V end was cut by 4 bases, the J end by 3 bases, with 18 bases between. The CDR3 bases are TGTGCCAGCAGCCCCCAGGACTTCTCTCGGGAAGAGACCCAGTACTTC. Its protein product is CASSPQDFSREETQYF.

The J gene is TRBJ1-2, the V gene TRBV7-9, with D possibly matching TRBD1 (5 bases). The CDR3 consists of 14 residues. Germline values: CDR1 SEHNR, CDR2 FQNEAQ (reference sequence). The ends were cut back, 2 bases at V and 0 bases at J, with 7 bases in the middle. The CDR3 is CASSLPTANYGYTF. Here the CDR3 DNA reads TGTGCCAGCAGCTTACCGACAGCTAACTATGGCTACACCTTC.

V usage is TRBV18 and J usage is TRBJ1-3, with a tentative D call TRBD1 (5 bases). Germline V CDR1 and CDR2: KGHSH, LQKENI. The CDR3 has 14 residues. Trimming left V 5 bases short and J 1 base short, with 9 bases between. CDR3 bases: TGTGCCAGCTCATCTCGGACATCTGGAAACACCATATATTTT. Translating gives CASSSRTSGNTIYF.

This rearrangement joins TRBV2 to TRBJ1-3; D gene ambiguous. There are 12 residues in the CDR3. The V and J ends lost 8 bases and 4 bases respectively, with 9 bases between them. CDR1 SNHLY and CDR2 FYNNEI come from the germline V gene. This CDR3 reads CASLSAGNTIYF. Here the CDR3 DNA reads TGTGCCAGCCTATCTGCGGGAAACACCATATATTTT. The entire variable domain, with the rest obtained from reference TRBV2 and TRBJ1-3, is as follows: EPEVTQTPSHQVTQMGQEVILRCVPISNHLYFYWYRQILGQKVEFLVSFYNNEISEKSEIFDDQFSVERPDGSNFTLKIRSTKLEDSAMYFCASLSAGNTIYFGEGSWLTVV.

The chain has TRBV2 and TRBJ2-2; 8 bases are a match to TRBD2. CDR1 and CDR2 from the germline V gene are SNHLY and FYNNEI. V was pared by 6 bases and J by 4 bases, with 10 bases of the junction left unmatched. The CDR3 loop spans 16 amino acids. The CDR3 spells CASRRGLARSTGELFF. The DNA for the CDR3 is TGTGCCAGCAGGCGAGGACTAGCCCGGTCCACCGGGGAGCTGTTTTTT.

The chain recombines TRBV19 with TRBJ2-3; TRBD1 aligns across 8 bases. V was clipped by 5 bases and J by 4 bases; unmatched bases: 5. The CDR3 runs to 14 residues. Per the germline V gene, CDR1 is LNHDA and CDR2 is SQIVND (reference sequence). The CDR3 spells CASSPTGAADTQYF. CDR3 nucleotide sequence: TGTGCCAGTAGTCCGACAGGGGCGGCAGATACGCAGTATTTT.

V is TRBV19 and J is TRBJ1-1; TRBD1 is a possible D gene (6 bases). Deletions cut 1 base from V and 3 bases from J, with 12 bases between. Germline values: CDR1 LNHDA, CDR2 SQIVND (reference sequence). The CDR3 is made up of 15 amino acids. The CDR3 DNA reads as TGTGCCAGTAGTATAGCTGGCAGGGGAGACACTGAAGCTTTCTTT. Residues: CASSIAGRGDTEAFF. The full variable domain, with the rest looked up from reference TRBV19 and TRBJ1-1, is DGGITQSPKYLFRKEGQNVTLSCEQNLNHDAMYWYRQDPGQGLRLIYYSQIVNDFQKGDIAEGYSVSREKKESFPLTVTSAQKNPTAFYLCASSIAGRGDTEAFFGQGTRLTVV.

This chain uses TRBV4-1 with TRBJ2-5; D ambiguous. Trimming took 0 bases from V and 6 from J, leaving 5 bases between them. This CDR3 has 12 residues. Per germline, CDR1 MGHRA and CDR2 YSYEKL. This CDR3 reads CASSQDQKTQYF. The CDR3 nucleotides read TGCGCCAGCAGCCAAGATCAAAAGACCCAGTACTTC.

This clone showed up just a few times. This chain joins TRBV5-1 and TRBJ1-3; no clear D gene. Germline CDR1 SGHRS, CDR2 YFSETQ. V shed 0 bases and J shed 0 bases, with 7 bases lying between them. This CDR3 region has 15 residues. The chain's CDR3 is CASSLGGYSGNTIYF. The CDR3 DNA sequence: TGCGCCAGCAGCTTGGGAGGTTACTCTGGAAACACCATATATTTT. Drawing the rest from reference TRBV5-1 and TRBJ1-3, the complete variable domain is KAGVTQTPRYLIKTRGQQVTLSCSPISGHRSVSWYQQTPGQGLQFLFEYFSETQRNKGNFPGRFSGRQFSNSRSEMNVSTLELGDSALYLCASSLGGYSGNTIYFGEGSWLTVV.

The V call is TRBV29-1, the J call TRBJ2-4, with D possibly matching TRBD1 (5 bases). The germline CDR1 and CDR2 sequences are SQVTM and ANQGSEA. The CDR3 contains 15 residues. Trimming removed 2 bases at V and 0 bases at J, with 11 bases between. The CDR3 nucleotides read TGCAGCGTTGAATGGTGGGGCCTAGCCAAAAACATTCAGTACTTC. As protein: CSVEWWGLAKNIQYF.

The chain carries TRBV29-1 and TRBJ2-5; a weak D match, TRBD2 (5 bases). V lost 2 bases to trimming and J lost 5 bases, with 15 bases between them. The CDR3 spans 14 residues. Germline CDR1 is SQVTM and CDR2 is ANQGSEA. The CDR3 loop is CSVEKDAWEETQYF. The DNA for the CDR3 is TGCAGCGTTGAAAAGGACGCCTGGGAGGAGACCCAGTACTTC.

The chain uses TRBV15 and TRBJ1-1, with 8 bases that match TRBD1. CDR3 length equals 16 residues. CDR1 and CDR2 from the germline V gene are LNHNV and YYDKDF (reference sequence). V was pared by 2 bases and J by 4 bases, with 9 bases of the junction left unmatched. CDR3 residues: CATSRPTTGAGTEAFF. CDR3 nucleotide sequence: TGTGCCACCAGCAGACCGACGACAGGGGCGGGCACTGAAGCTTTCTTT.

The genes are TRBV7-9 and TRBJ1-2; no definite D call. The germline CDR1 and CDR2 sequences are SEHNR and FQNEAQ (reference sequence). CDR3 length: 15 amino acids. V lost 1 base and J lost 4, with 13 bases in between. In DNA form, the CDR3 reads TGTGCCAGCAGCTTAGAATTCGGGATGGGCTATGGCTACACCTTC. It codes for CASSLEFGMGYGYTF.

This clone was seen a handful of times. V and J are TRBV19 and TRBJ1-5; TRBD1 matches at 8 bases. The CDR3 is made up of 14 amino acids. J was trimmed by 6 bases and V by 6 bases; bases with no gene match: 7. Looked up from germline, CDR1 is LNHDA and CDR2 is SQIVND (reference sequence). The CDR3 sequence is CASRDRTGFQPQHF. The DNA of the CDR3 is TGTGCCAGTAGGGACAGGACAGGGTTTCAGCCCCAGCATTTT.

This clone has only one observation. The chain employs TRBV2 and TRBJ2-6; 7 nucleotides align to TRBD1. The CDR3 has 18 residues. Germline CDR1 reads SNHLY; CDR2 reads FYNNEI. Trimming removed 2 bases from V and 0 bases from J; junction bases left unmatched: 7. The CDR3 DNA is TGTGCCAGCAGTGAAAGACAGGGCAGTTACTCTGGGGCCAACGTCCTGACTTTC. Protein product: CASSERQGSYSGANVLTF.

V is TRBV19 and J is TRBJ2-1, with D tentatively TRBD2 (5 bases). Germline V gives CDR1 LNHDA, CDR2 SQIVND (reference sequence). Trimming removed 4 bases from V and 6 bases from J, with 13 bases in between. The CDR3 is 14 residues long. This CDR3 reads CASSTLPEGNEQFF. Written as DNA, the CDR3 is TGTGCCAGTAGTACTCTCCCCGAGGGCAATGAGCAGTTCTTC.

The chain recombines TRBV2 with TRBJ1-5; 8 positions match TRBD1. Germline values: CDR1 SNHLY, CDR2 FYNNEI. The CDR3 contains 13 residues. Trimming removed 11 bases from V and 3 bases from J; junction bases left unmatched: 6. CDR3 sequence: CAVADRVNQPQHF. DNA for the CDR3: TGTGCCGTTGCGGACAGGGTCAATCAGCCCCAGCATTTT.

Only a few counts were recorded for this clone. This rearrangement joins TRBV5-8 to TRBJ1-1; D is unclear. The V end lost 1 base, the J end lost 6 bases, and 10 bases lay between the germline ends. Germline V gives CDR1 SGHTS, CDR2 YDEGEE. This CDR3 is built from 13 residues. The CDR3 spells CASSLYGLAEAFF. In DNA, the CDR3 is TGTGCCAGCAGCTTGTACGGGTTGGCTGAAGCTTTCTTT.

V usage is TRBV7-9 and J usage is TRBJ2-3; weak D call: TRBD1 (6 bases). CDR3 length: 17 amino acids. Germline-derived CDR1 and CDR2 are SEHNR and FQNEAQ (reference sequence). Trimming took 5 bases from V and 1 from J, leaving 19 bases between them. For the CDR3, the DNA is TGTGCCAGCAGCAACCCGACAGGCACCGGTCGCACAGATACGCAGTATTTT. Translated: CASSNPTGTGRTDTQYF.

The rearrangement joins TRBV5-4 to TRBJ2-5, with 11 positions matching TRBD2. The CDR3 spans 15 residues. V was clipped by 2 bases and J by 1 base; unmatched bases: 1. CDR1 SGHNT and CDR2 YYREEE come from the germline V gene (reference sequence). In DNA form, the CDR3 reads TGTGCCAGCAGCTTTACTAGCGGGGGCCAAGAGACCCAGTACTTC. Translated: CASSFTSGGQETQYF.

This chain uses TRBV24-1 with TRBJ2-5; 7 nucleotides match TRBD1. The CDR3 loop spans 14 amino acids. V gave up 3 bases and J gave up 7 bases; unmatched junction bases: 7. Germline V gene sequence: CDR1 KGHDR, CDR2 SFDVKD. CDR3 nucleotides: TGTGCCACCAGTGATAGAACAGGGGTGGGGACCCAGTACTTC. This encodes CATSDRTGVGTQYF.

The V call is TRBV3-1 (or the pseudogene TRBV3-2), the J call TRBJ1-1; D unresolved. CDR3 size: 13 residues. Germline CDR1 is LGHDT and CDR2 is YNNKEL (reference sequence). V lost 2 bases and J 10 bases, leaving 14 bases between the germline ends. The CDR3 nucleotides are TGTGCCAGCAGCCAAATTCTCCAGGAAAGAGCTTTCTTT. Amino acids: CASSQILQERAFF.